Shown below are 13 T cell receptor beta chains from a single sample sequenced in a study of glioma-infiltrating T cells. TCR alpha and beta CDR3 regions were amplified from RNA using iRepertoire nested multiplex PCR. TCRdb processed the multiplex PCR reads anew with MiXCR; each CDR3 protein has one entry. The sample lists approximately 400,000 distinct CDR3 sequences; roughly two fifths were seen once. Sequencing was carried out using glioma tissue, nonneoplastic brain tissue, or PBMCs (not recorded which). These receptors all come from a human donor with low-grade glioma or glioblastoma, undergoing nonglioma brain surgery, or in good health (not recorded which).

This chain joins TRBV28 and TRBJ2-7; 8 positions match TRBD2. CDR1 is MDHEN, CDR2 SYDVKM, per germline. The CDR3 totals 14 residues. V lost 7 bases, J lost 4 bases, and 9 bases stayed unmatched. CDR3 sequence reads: CASTGTSSPYEQYF. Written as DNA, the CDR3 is TGTGCCAGCACCGGGACTAGTTCTCCGTACGAGCAGTACTTC.

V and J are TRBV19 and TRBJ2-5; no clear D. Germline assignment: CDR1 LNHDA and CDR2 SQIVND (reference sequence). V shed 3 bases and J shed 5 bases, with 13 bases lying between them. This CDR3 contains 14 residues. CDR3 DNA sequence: TGTGCCAGTAGTATTGAGAGCTTCCGGGAGACCCAGTACTTC. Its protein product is CASSIESFRETQYF.

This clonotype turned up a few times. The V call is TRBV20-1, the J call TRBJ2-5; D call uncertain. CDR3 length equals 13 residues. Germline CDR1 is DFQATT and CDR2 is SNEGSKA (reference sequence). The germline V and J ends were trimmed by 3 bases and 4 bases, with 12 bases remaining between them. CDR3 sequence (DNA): TGCAGTGCTAGTGCTGTCAAGAGAGAGACCCAGTACTTC. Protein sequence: CSASAVKRETQYF.

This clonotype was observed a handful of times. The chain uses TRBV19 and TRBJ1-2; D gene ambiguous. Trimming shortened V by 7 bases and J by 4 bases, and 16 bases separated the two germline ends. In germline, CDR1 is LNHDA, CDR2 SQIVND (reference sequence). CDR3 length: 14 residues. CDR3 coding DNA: TGTGCCAGTACCCTGGAGGGCGCCGGCTATGGCTACACCTTC. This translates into CASTLEGAGYGYTF.

CDR3 DNA sequence: TGTGCCAGTAGTATAGGACTAGCGGCGAAGACCCAGTACTTC. Encoded protein: CASSIGLAAKTQYF. The chain combines TRBV19 with TRBJ2-5; 9 nucleotides align to TRBD2. CDR3 size: 14 residues. Unmatched junction bases numbered 3, after V lost 1 base and J lost 6 bases. From germline, CDR1 is LNHDA and CDR2 SQIVND (reference sequence).

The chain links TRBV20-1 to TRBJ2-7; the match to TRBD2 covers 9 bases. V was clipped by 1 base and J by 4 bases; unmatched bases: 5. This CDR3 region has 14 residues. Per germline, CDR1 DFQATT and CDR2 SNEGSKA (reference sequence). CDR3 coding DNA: TGCAGTGCTAGAGTAGAGCTAGCGGGGTACGAGCAGTACTTC. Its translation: CSARVELAGYEQYF.

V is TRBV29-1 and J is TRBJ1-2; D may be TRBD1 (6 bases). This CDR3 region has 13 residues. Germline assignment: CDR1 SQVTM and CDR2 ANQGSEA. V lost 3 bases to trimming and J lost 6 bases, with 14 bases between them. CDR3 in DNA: TGCAGCGTTGAGGGGTCGGGGGCGCATGGCTACACCTTC. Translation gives CSVEGSGAHGYTF.

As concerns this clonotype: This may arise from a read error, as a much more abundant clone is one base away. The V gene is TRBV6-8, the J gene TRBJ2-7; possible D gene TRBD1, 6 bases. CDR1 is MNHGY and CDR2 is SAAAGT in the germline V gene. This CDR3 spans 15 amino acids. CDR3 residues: CASTPTGTTSYEQHF. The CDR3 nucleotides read TGTGCCAGCACCCCAACCGGGACAACCTCCTACGAGCAGCACTTC.

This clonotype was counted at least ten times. The CDR3 DNA sequence: TGTGCCAGTCGAGACTACGGGACTATATCAGATACGCAGTATTTT. Encoded protein: CASRDYGTISDTQYF. The chain has TRBV27 and TRBJ2-3; 7 bases agree with TRBD2. The CDR3 has 15 amino acids. The germline gives CDR1 MNHEY, CDR2 SMNVEV (reference sequence). The V segment lost 9 bases and the J segment 4 bases; nucleotides outside the gene matches: 13.

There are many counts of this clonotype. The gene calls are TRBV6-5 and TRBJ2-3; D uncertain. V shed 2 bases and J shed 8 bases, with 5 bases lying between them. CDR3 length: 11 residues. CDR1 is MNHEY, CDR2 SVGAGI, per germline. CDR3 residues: CASSYVGTQYF. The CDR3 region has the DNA TGTGCCAGCAGTTACGTGGGTACGCAGTATTTT.

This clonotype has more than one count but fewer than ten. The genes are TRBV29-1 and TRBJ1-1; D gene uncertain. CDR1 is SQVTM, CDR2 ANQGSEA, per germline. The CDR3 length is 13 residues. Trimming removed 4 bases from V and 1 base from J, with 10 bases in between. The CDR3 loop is CSVGGRQNTEAFF. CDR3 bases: TGCAGCGTTGGAGGCAGACAGAACACTGAAGCTTTCTTT.

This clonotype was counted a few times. This CDR3 reads CSAQGQASSYEQYF. In DNA, the CDR3 is TGCAGTGCCCAAGGACAGGCAAGCTCCTACGAGCAGTACTTC. This chain joins TRBV20-1 and TRBJ2-7; 7 bases match TRBD1. J was trimmed by 0 bases and V by 6 bases; bases with no gene match: 8. Germline CDR1 DFQATT, CDR2 SNEGSKA (reference sequence). The CDR3 sequence is 14 residues long.

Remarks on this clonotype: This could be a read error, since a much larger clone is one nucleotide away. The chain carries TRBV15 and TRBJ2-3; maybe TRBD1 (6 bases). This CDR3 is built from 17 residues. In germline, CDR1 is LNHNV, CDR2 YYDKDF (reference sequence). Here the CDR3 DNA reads TGTGCCACCAGCAGAGAAGCAGGGGCTCTTGCGGCAGATACGCGGTATTTT. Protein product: CATSREAGALAADTRYF.